This TCR beta chain was identified in a study of CD8 T cells in Susac syndrome. Background on the study: When blood was drawn, the patients with Susac syndrome were therapy-naive, on corticosteroids, or on intravenous immunoglobulin alone. Study observations and caveats: It was in TEMRA cells and active patients that Susac CD8+ clonal expansion peaked.

After extraction with the RNeasy kit, roughly 0.5 to 1 ug of the RNA was reverse transcribed using random hexamers. Across 54 Vbeta and 13 Jbeta, immunoSEQ multiplex PCR amplified TCR beta CDR3. MiXCR was run by TCRdb on the immunoSEQ multiplex PCR reads, yielding one entry per CDR3 protein. Altogether 130,000 or so distinct CDR3 sequences are present, around 94% being singletons, with the ten largest covering around 0.28%. Comments on this clonotype: Its target is not known.

Germline loops: CDR1 LGHNT, CDR2 FRNRAP. V lost 5 bases, J lost 5 bases, and 10 bases lay in between. This CDR3 region has 12 residues. The rearrangement joins TRBV12-5 to TRBJ2-7, with D tentatively TRBD2 (5 bases). The clonotype comes from a human donor with Susac syndrome. Sequencing was done on a sample of CD8+ T cells from PBMCs. Written as DNA, the CDR3 is TGTGCTAGTGGTCCCCCGAGGGACGAGCAGTACTTC. Its protein is CASGPPRDEQYF.